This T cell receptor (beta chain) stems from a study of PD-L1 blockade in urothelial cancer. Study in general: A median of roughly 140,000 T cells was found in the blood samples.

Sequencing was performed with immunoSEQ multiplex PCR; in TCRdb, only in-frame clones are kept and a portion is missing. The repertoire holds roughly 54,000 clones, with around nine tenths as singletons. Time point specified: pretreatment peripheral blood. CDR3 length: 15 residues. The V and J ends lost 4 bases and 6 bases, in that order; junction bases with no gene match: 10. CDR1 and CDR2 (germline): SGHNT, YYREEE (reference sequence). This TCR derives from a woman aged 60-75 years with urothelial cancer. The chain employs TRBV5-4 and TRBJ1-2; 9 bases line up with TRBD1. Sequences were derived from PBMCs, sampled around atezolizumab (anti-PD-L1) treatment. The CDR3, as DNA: TGTGCCAGCAGCCCGTGGGACAGGGATAGTGATGGCTACACCTTC. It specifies CASSPWDRDSDGYTF.